Here is one T cell receptor (beta chain) with its context. Its matching antigen is unknown. The data originate from a study of cytomegalovirus exposure and HLA in healthy donors. About the study: Earlier findings included 90 million to 120 million unique TCR beta sequences obtained from 150 million to 200 million T cells. Study-wide points: Trimming of TCR beta V- and J-genes showed a link, identified in a later analysis, to a missense DCLRE1C variant. Rare sequences made up most TCRs, while some public TCRs were found in many donors. Reportedly, fewer N-insertions than the approximately 610-donor mean appeared in an Asian-associated ancestry cluster in a later analysis.

Primers for the PCR totalled 60 Vbeta and 13 Jbeta. The protocol was immunoSEQ multiplex PCR, while the TCRdb copy is restricted to in-frame clones and leaves out a portion. The sample has 45,000 to 55,000 clones, around 50% seen once. V lost 4 bases, J lost 1 base, and 5 bases stayed unmatched. Looked up from germline, CDR1 is SGDLS and CDR2 is YYNGEE. There are 15 residues in the CDR3. The sequencing input was PBMCs. This chain connects TRBV9 to TRBJ1-5; 7 nucleotides match TRBD1. This receptor was identified in a human donor in good health. The CDR3 nucleotides read TGTGCCAGCAGCCCGACAGGGAGAAGCAATCAGCCCCAGCATTTT. It specifies CASSPTGRSNQPQHF. The full variable domain, rest sourced from reference TRBV9 and TRBJ1-5, is DSGVTQTPKHLITATGQRVTLRCSPRSGDLSVYWYQQSLDQGLQFLIQYYNGEERAKGNILERFSAQQFPDLHSELNLSSLELGDSALYFCASSPTGRSNQPQHFGDGTRLSIL.